Below, one T cell receptor beta chain is given with its context. Clones were read by immunoSEQ multiplex PCR, and TCRdb kept only the in-frame ones, dropping some. The sample holds some 43,000 clones, 90% seen once. The V gene end was trimmed by 5 bases and the J gene end by 5 bases; junction bases not matched to a gene: 10. The CDR3 extends over 15 amino acids. Germline V CDR1 and CDR2: SEHNR, FQNEAQ (reference sequence). The data were taken from a study of T cell changes during pregnancy in multiple sclerosis. Sequenced material: CD8+ T cells from peripheral blood mononuclear cells, taken in the first trimester of pregnancy. The rearrangement uses TRBV7-9 and TRBJ2-7; 9 nucleotides line up with TRBD1. This TCR derives from a female donor with multiple sclerosis, enrolled in a pregnancy study. The CDR3 region is CASSPPTGGVDEQYF. DNA of the CDR3: TGTGCCAGCAGCCCACCGACAGGGGGGGTCGACGAGCAGTACTTC.